This TCR beta chain emerged from a study of identical twins. Germline V lookup: CDR1 SGHRS, CDR2 YFSETQ. The CDR3 contains 20 residues. V lost 4 bases to trimming and J lost 1 base; unmatched junction nucleotides: 12. General study findings and limits: Because invariant MAIT and iNKT cells could be present, zero-insertion analyses could be partly confounded.

A single record per CDR3 protein comes from TCRdb applying MiXCR to the 5' RACE reads. The table has 400,000 to 650,000 distinct CDR3 sequences, less than 25% seen once. This clonotype was seen a few times. Its antigen is not known. The sample was also reused in another study, on T cells expressing NK-cell markers.

The receptor was derived from a woman aged 18-29 years in good health. Material: CD4+ T cells sorted from blood. This rearrangement joins TRBV5-1 to TRBJ2-2; TRBD2 agrees at 14 bases. The CDR3 region has the DNA TGCGCCAGCAGCCTCAACATCAGACTAGCGGGAGGGAGGAACACCGGGGAGCTGTTTTTT. It encodes CASSLNIRLAGGRNTGELFF.